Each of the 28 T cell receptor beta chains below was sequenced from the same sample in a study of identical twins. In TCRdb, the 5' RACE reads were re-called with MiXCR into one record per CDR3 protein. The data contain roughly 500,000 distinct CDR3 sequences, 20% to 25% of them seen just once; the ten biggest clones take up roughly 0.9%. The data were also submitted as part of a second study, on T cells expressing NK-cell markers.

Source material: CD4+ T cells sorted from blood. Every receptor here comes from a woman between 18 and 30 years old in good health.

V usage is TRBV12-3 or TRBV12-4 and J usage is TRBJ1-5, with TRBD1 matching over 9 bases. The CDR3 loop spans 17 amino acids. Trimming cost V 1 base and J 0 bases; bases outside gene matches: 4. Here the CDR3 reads CASSLGDRAYSNQPQHF. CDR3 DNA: TGTGCCAGCAGTTTAGGGGACAGGGCATATAGCAATCAGCCCCAGCATTTT.

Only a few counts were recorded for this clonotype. The CDR3 protein is CASSLSWRERNEQYF. The CDR3 DNA reads TGTGCCAGCAGCTTAAGCTGGCGGGAGAGAAACGAGCAGTACTTC. The chain is built from TRBV7-2 and TRBJ2-7; 7 positions agree with TRBD2. V lost 2 bases, J lost 5 bases, and 9 bases stayed unmatched. The CDR3 is 15 residues long. In germline, CDR1 is SGHTA, CDR2 FQGNSA.

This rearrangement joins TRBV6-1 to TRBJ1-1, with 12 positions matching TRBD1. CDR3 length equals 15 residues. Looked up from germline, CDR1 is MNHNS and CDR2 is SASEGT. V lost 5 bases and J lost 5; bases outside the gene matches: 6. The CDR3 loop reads CASSSGTGGLTEAFF. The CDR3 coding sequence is TGTGCCAGCAGTAGCGGGACAGGGGGCTTGACTGAAGCTTTCTTT.

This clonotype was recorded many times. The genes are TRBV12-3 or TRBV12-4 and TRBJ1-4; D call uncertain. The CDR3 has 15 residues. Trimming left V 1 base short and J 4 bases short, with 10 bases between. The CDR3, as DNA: TGTGCCAGCAGTTTAGGGCTGCTGATTAATGAAAAACTGTTTTTT. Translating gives CASSLGLLINEKLFF.

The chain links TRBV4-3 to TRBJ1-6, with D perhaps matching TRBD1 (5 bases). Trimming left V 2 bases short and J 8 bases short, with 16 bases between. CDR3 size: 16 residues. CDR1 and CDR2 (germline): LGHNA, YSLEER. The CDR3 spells CASSQRKGTYDSPLHF. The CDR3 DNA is TGCGCCAGCAGCCAAAGGAAAGGGACTTATGATTCACCCCTCCACTTT.

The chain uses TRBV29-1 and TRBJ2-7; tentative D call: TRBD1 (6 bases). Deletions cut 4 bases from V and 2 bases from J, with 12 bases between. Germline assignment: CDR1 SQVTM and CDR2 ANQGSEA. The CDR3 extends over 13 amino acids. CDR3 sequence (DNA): TGCAGCGTTGCCCGATGGGGGCCCTACGAGCAGTACTTC. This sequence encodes CSVARWGPYEQYF.

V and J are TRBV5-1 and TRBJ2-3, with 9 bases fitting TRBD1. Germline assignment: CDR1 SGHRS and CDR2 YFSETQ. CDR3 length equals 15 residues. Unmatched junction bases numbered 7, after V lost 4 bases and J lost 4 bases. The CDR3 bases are TGCGCCAGCAGCACCTGGGACAGGGTCGCAGATACGCAGTATTTT. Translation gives CASSTWDRVADTQYF.

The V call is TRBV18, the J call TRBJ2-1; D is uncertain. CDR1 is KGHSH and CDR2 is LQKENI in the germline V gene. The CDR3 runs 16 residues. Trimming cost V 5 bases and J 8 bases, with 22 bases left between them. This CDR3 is CASSFLIGDGGDEQFF. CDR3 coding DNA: TGTGCCAGCTCATTCCTTATAGGAGACGGCGGAGATGAGCAGTTCTTC.

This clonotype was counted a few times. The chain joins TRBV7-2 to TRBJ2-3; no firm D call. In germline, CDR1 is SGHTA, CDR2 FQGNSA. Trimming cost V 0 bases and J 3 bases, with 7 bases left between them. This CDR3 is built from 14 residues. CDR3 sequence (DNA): TGTGCCAGCAGCTTAGCCTCCGTGACAGATACGCAGTATTTT. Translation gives CASSLASVTDTQYF.

The CDR3 loop is CSALPATAGPRTDTQYF. DNA of the CDR3: TGCAGTGCTTTACCGGCCACAGCGGGACCACGCACAGATACGCAGTATTTT. The chain combines TRBV20-1 with TRBJ2-3; TRBD2 matches 7 bases. Germline lookup yields CDR1 DFQATT and CDR2 SNEGSKA (reference sequence). This CDR3 spans 17 amino acids. J lost 1 base, V lost 5 bases, and 15 bases had no gene match.

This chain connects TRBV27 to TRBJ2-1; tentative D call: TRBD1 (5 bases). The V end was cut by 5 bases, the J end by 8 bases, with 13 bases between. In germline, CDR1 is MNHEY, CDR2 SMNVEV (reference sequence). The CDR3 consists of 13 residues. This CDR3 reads CASSVQGRHEQFF. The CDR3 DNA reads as TGTGCCAGCAGTGTCCAGGGTAGGCATGAGCAGTTCTTC.

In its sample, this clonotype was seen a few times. DNA for the CDR3: TGTGCCAGCACCAGATCTCCCAGGACTAGCGGGAGGGTCAATGAGCAGTTCTTC. Translation gives CASTRSPRTSGRVNEQFF. The V gene is TRBV6-2 or TRBV6-3, the J gene TRBJ2-1; 15 bases align to TRBD2. CDR3 length equals 18 residues. Germline loops: CDR1 MNHEY, CDR2 SVGEGT. V lost 7 bases, J lost 6 bases, and 13 bases stayed unmatched.

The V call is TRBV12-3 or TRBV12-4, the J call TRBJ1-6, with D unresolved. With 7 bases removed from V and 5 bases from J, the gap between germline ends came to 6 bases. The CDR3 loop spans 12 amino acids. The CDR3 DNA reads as TGTGCCAGCACCATAGATAATTCACCCCTCCACTTT. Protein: CASTIDNSPLHF.

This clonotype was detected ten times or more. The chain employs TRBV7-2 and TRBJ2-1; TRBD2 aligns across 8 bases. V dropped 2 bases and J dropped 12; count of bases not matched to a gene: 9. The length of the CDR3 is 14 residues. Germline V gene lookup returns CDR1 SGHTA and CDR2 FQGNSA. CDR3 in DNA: TGTGCCAGCAGCTTACAGCGGGAGAATTGGGTGCAGTTCTTC. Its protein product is CASSLQRENWVQFF.

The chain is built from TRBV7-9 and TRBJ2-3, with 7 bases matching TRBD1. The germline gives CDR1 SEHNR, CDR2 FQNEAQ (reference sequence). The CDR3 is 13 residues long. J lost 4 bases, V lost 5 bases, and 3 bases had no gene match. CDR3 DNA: TGTGCCAGCAGCGAGACAGGGCCAGATACGCAGTATTTT. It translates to CASSETGPDTQYF.

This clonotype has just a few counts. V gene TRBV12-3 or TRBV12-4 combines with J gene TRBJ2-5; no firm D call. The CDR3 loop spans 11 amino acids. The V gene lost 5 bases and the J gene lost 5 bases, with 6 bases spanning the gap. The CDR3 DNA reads TGTGCCAGCAGTATGGGGGAGACCCAGTACTTC. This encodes CASSMGETQYF.

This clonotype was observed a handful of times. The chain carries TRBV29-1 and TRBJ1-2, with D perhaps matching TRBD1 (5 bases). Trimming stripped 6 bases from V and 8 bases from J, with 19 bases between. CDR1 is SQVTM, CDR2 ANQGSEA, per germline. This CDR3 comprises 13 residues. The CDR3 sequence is CSVNPNGGGGYTF. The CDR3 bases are TGCAGCGTGAACCCCAACGGGGGAGGGGGCTACACCTTC.

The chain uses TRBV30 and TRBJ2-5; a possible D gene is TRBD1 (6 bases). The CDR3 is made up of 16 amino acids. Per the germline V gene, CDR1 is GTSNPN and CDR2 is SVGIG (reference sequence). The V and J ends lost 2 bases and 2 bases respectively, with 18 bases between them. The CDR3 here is CAWSPPSYRAQETQYF. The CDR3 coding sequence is TGTGCCTGGAGTCCCCCGTCTTACAGGGCGCAAGAGACCCAGTACTTC.

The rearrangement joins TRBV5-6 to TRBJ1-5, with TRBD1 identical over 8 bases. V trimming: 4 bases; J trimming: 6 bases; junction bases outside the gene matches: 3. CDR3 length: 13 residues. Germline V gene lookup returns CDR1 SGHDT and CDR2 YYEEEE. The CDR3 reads CASSADRGQPQHF. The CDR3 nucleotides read TGTGCCAGCAGCGCAGACAGGGGTCAGCCCCAGCATTTT.

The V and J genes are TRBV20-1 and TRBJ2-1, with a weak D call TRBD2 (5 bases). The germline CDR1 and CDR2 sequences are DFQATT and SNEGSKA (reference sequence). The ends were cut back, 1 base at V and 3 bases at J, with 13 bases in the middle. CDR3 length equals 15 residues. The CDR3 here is CSARAGSTNYNEQFF. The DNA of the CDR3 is TGCAGTGCTAGAGCGGGATCCACCAACTACAATGAGCAGTTCTTC.

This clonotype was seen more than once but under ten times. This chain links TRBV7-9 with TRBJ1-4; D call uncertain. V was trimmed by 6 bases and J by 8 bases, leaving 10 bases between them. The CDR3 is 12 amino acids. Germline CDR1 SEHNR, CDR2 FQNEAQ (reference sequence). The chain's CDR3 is CASSFREEKLFF. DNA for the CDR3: TGTGCCAGCAGTTTTAGGGAGGAAAAACTGTTTTTT.

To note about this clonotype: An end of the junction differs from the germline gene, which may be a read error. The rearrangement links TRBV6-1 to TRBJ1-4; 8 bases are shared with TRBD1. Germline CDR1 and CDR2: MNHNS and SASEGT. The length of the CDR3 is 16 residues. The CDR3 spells CASMKGPGQENEKLVF. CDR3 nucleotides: TGTGCCAGCATGAAGGGGCCGGGACAGGAAAATGAAAAACTGGTTTTT.

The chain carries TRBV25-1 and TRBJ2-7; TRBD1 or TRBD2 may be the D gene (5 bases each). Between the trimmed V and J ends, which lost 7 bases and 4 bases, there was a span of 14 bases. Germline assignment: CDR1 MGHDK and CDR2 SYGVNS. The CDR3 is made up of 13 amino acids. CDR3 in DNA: TGTGCCAGCACCCACCGAGGGGAGTACGAGCAGTACTTC. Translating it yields CASTHRGEYEQYF.

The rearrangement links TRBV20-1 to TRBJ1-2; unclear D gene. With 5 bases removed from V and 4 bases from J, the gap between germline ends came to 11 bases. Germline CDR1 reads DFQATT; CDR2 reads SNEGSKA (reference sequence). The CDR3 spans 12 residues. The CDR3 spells CSARLPPYGYTF. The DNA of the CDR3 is TGCAGTGCTCGTCTTCCCCCCTATGGCTACACCTTC.

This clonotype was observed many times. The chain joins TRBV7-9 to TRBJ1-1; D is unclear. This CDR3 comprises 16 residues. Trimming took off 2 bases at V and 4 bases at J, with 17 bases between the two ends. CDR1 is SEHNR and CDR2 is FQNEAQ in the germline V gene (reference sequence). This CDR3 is CASSLLGGQVPTEAFF. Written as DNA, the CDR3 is TGTGCCAGCAGCTTACTGGGCGGGCAAGTCCCCACTGAAGCTTTCTTT. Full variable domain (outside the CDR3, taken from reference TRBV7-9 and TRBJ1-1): DTGVSQNPRHKITKRGQNVTFRCDPISEHNRLYWYRQTLGQGPEFLTYFQNEAQLEKSRLLSDRFSAERPKGSFSTLEIQRTEQGDSAMYLCASSLLGGQVPTEAFFGQGTRLTVV.

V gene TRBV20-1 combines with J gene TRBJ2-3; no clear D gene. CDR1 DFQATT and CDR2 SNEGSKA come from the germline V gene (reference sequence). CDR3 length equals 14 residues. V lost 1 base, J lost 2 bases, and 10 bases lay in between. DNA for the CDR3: TGCAGTGCTAGAGGAACGGTATACACAGATACGCAGTATTTT. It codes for CSARGTVYTDTQYF.

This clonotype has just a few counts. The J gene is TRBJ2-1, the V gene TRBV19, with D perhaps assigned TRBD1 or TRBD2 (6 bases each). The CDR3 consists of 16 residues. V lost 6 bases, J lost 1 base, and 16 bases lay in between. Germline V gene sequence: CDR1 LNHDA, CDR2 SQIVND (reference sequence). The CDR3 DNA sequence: TGTGCCAGTAGGGGGGCAGGGAGGTCGTCCTACAATGAGCAGTTCTTC. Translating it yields CASRGAGRSSYNEQFF.

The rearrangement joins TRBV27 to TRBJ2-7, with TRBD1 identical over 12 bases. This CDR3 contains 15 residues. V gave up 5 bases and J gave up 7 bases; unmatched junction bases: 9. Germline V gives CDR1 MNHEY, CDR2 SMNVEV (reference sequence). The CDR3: CASSAGQGATGEQYF. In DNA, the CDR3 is TGTGCCAGCAGTGCGGGACAGGGGGCAACAGGGGAGCAGTACTTC.